Listed here are 10 T cell receptor beta chains from one sample, sequenced in a study of human T cells and chemical hapten exposure. Time point meaning: pre-sensitization, week 0. The treatment denotes: therapeutic diphenylcyclopropenone sensitization with weekly scalp DPC. MiXCR, applied by TCRdb to the RACE reads, yields one record per CDR3 protein. The sample has around 380,000 distinct CDR3 sequences, 4.5% to 5.5% seen once. Sequencing used whole blood, obtained in connection with sensitization to the hapten diphenylcyclopropenone (DPC). These TCRs come from a woman in her late teens or twenties with alopecia areata. Some clones in this sample may be carry-over from other donors' samples.

Ten or more counts support this clonotype. The rearrangement joins TRBV6-5 to TRBJ1-1; 9 bases fit TRBD1. The CDR3 length is 14 residues. With V trimmed by 6 bases and J by 6 bases, 8 bases remained unmatched. Germline assignment: CDR1 MNHEY and CDR2 SVGAGI. The CDR3: CASRNTGGEAEAFF. CDR3 DNA: TGTGCCAGCAGGAATACAGGGGGCGAAGCTGAAGCTTTCTTT.

This chain uses TRBV7-2 with TRBJ2-1; a possible D gene is TRBD1 (6 bases). CDR1 and CDR2 (germline): SGHTA, FQGNSA. Trimming pared 1 base from V and 9 bases from J, leaving 10 bases between. The CDR3 consists of 13 residues. In nucleotides, the CDR3 is TGTGCCAGCAGCTTAGACAGGGTGGGTGAGCAGTTCTTC. It encodes CASSLDRVGEQFF.

A single count supports this clonotype. It may be a read error: a sequence one base away is much more abundant. The CDR3 sequence: CASSPTTGSSTDMQYF. DNA of the CDR3: TGCGCCAGCAGCCCCACAACCGGATCTAGCACAGATATGCAGTATTTT. This rearrangement joins TRBV4-3 to TRBJ2-3, with a possible D match to TRBD2 (5 bases). The CDR3 totals 16 residues. The germline V gene encodes CDR1 LGHNA and CDR2 YSLEER.

The chain has TRBV7-6 and TRBJ2-7; 8 bases are shared with TRBD2. In germline, CDR1 is SGHVS, CDR2 FNYEAQ. The CDR3 is made up of 17 amino acids. V was pared by 6 bases and J by 5 bases, with 18 bases of the junction left unmatched. CDR3 DNA: TGTGCCAGCAGTCATGCGAGCGGGGGAGTTCTCAGCCACGAGCAGTACTTC. The encoded protein is CASSHASGGVLSHEQYF.

This clonotype appeared many times. The CDR3 is CSAGGQGDQPQHF. The CDR3 coding sequence is TGCAGTGCCGGAGGTCAGGGGGATCAGCCCCAGCATTTT. V usage is TRBV20-1 and J usage is TRBJ1-5; 7 bases map to TRBD1. The CDR3 is 13 amino acids. J gave up 5 bases and V 6 bases, and 7 bases lay outside the gene matches. Per the germline V gene, CDR1 is DFQATT and CDR2 is SNEGSKA (reference sequence).

The CDR3 sequence is CASRHDRGMNTEAFF. DNA of the CDR3: TGTGCCAGCAGGCATGACAGGGGCATGAACACTGAAGCTTTCTTT. The rearrangement joins TRBV7-9 to TRBJ1-1; 8 positions match TRBD1. V lost 6 bases, J lost 0 bases, and 6 bases stayed unmatched. CDR3 length: 15 residues. Germline loops: CDR1 SEHNR, CDR2 FQNEAQ (reference sequence).

The sample holds many counts of this clonotype. The V gene is TRBV5-1, the J gene TRBJ2-5; D remains ambiguous. Per germline, CDR1 SGHRS and CDR2 YFSETQ. CDR3 length equals 13 residues. V was pared by 2 bases and J by 2 bases, with 7 bases between. CDR3 DNA: TGCGCCAGCAGCTTCCAACGACAAGAGACCCAGTACTTC. This sequence encodes CASSFQRQETQYF.

In nucleotides, the CDR3 is TGTGCCAGCACCCACGGCGGGACAGGGACCAACTATGGCTACACCTTC. This encodes CASTHGGTGTNYGYTF. The rearrangement uses TRBV12-3 or TRBV12-4 and TRBJ1-2; 9 nucleotides align to TRBD1. The J segment lost 2 bases and the V segment lost 7 bases, leaving 11 bases of the junction unmatched. This CDR3 spans 16 amino acids.

This clonotype was picked up many times. CDR3 protein: CAISEGRGPDDEQFF. The CDR3 DNA sequence: TGTGCCATCAGTGAGGGGCGGGGGCCCGATGATGAGCAGTTCTTC. The rearrangement links TRBV10-3 to TRBJ2-1; tentatively, D is TRBD2 (7 bases). Looked up from germline, CDR1 is ENHRY and CDR2 is SYGVKD. V lost 2 bases to trimming and J lost 8 bases, with 16 bases between them. There are 15 residues in the CDR3.

In this sample, this clonotype turned up a few times. The V call is TRBV20-1, the J call TRBJ1-3; perhaps TRBD1 as D (6 bases). Trimming left V 6 bases short and J 0 bases short, with 12 bases between. The CDR3 runs to 14 residues. CDR1 is DFQATT and CDR2 is SNEGSKA in the germline V gene (reference sequence). DNA of the CDR3: TGCAGTGCCGGAAAAGGGGGCTCTGGAAACACCATATATTTT. Translated: CSAGKGGSGNTIYF.